Each of the 32 T cell receptor delta chains below was sequenced from the same sample in a study of γδ T cells in repeated Plasmodium falciparum infection. Vgamma9/Vdelta2+ and Vdelta2-negative gammadelta T cells were flow-sorted from PBMC for bulk sequencing. TCRdb reanalysed the multiplex PCR reads via CATT. This sample carries approximately 93,000 delta-chain clones, roughly 0.98% of them seen once, and the ten largest clones take 9.6%. Sequencing was done on a sample of gamma-delta T cells from blood. The receptors were sampled from a pool of human donors (malaria-infected and uninfected, not separated).

A word on this clone: The likely explanation is a read error, given a far larger clone one base away. Other DNA sequences of this sample code for an identical CDR3. The rearrangement links TRDV2 to TRDJ3; 7 bases are shared with TRDD3. The J gene, absent from TCRdb, was called here by matching the DNA to germline. This CDR3 contains 22 residues. CDR1 GEAIGNYY and CDR2 EKD come from the germline V gene. The CDR3 spells CACDTSGGSISGSSWDTRQMFF. CDR3 sequence (DNA): TGCGCCTGTGACACTTCAGGGGGATCTATATCTGGAAGCTCCTGGGACACCCGACAGATGTTTTTC.

Only a few counts were recorded for this clone. A far larger clone is a single base away, which makes a read error likely. Different DNA sequences within this sample yield the same CDR3. The chain carries TRDV2 and TRDJ1, with TRDD3 matching over 9 bases. TCRdb supplies no J gene; here it was assigned by aligning the nucleotide sequence to germline. The CDR3 consists of 18 residues. Germline CDR1 GEAIGNYY, CDR2 EKD. The CDR3 region is CACDSMGDKRGYTDKLIF. The DNA for the CDR3 is TGTGCCTGTGACTCTATGGGGGATAAGAGGGGGTACACCGACAAACTCATCTTT.

Points on this clone: TCRdb pairs this DNA with a much larger clone's protein that differs at residue 7, likely a read error; the protein shown was translated from the DNA. The chain uses TRDV2 and TRDJ1; 13 bases are shared with TRDD3. J gave up 3 bases and V 3 bases, and 12 bases lay outside the gene matches. The CDR3 is made up of 18 amino acids. CDR1 and CDR2 from the germline V gene are GEAIGNYY and EKD. The CDR3 DNA sequence: TGTGCCTGTGACTCCGGGATACTGGGGGATACGCTTTCCGATAAACTCATCTTT. Translated, it gives CACDSGILGDTLSDKLIF.

This clone was found many times. A far larger clone is a single base away, which makes a read error likely. The sample carries other DNA sequences with the same CDR3. For the V gene the call is TRDV2; the J gene has no call; the D call of TRDD3 is as the table states it, not checked on the DNA. The germline V gene encodes CDR1 GEAIGNYY and CDR2 EKD. CDR3 size: 16 residues. This CDR3 reads CACDTKAVGDTRPLIF. The CDR3 nucleotides are TGTGCCTGTGACACAAAGGCTGTCGGGGATACTAGACCCCTAATCTTT.

This clone has a handful of counts. One base separates it from a far larger clone, so it is likely a read error. Other DNA sequences in this specimen translate into the identical CDR3. J is TRDJ1 and V is TRDV1, with 10 bases that match TRDD3. The J gene, absent from TCRdb, was called here by matching the DNA to germline. Germline CDR1 is TSWWSYY and CDR2 is QGS. J lost 4 bases, V lost 3 bases, and 17 bases had no gene match. The CDR3 length is 19 residues. CDR3 sequence reads: CALGEPTSFQLGDFDKLIF. In DNA, the CDR3 is TGTGCTCTTGGGGAGCCTACTTCCTTCCAACTGGGGGATTTCGATAAACTCATCTTT.

This clone was counted a few times. A far larger clone is off by one base, so a read error is likely. This sample also contains other DNA sequences that code for the same CDR3. The V call is TRDV2, the J call TRDJ1; 10 nucleotides agree with TRDD3. TCRdb gives no J gene; it was assigned here by matching the DNA to germline. CDR3 length equals 16 residues. V shed 3 bases and J 2 bases; nucleotides not matched to a gene: 8. The V gene's germline CDR1 is GEAIGNYY and CDR2 EKD. CDR3 protein: CACDSLGDSATDKLIF. The CDR3 nucleotides are TGTGCCTGTGACTCACTGGGGGATTCAGCTACCGATAAACTCATCTTT.

Worth noting for this clone: For this DNA, TCRdb reports the protein of a much larger clone, which diverges at residue 3, most likely from a read error; the protein presented here is translated directly from the DNA. The chain has TRDV2 and TRDJ1; TRDD3 matches at 8 bases. The J gene was not available in TCRdb and was assigned here by matching the DNA to germline segments. This CDR3 has 23 amino acids. Per the germline V gene, CDR1 is GEAIGNYY and CDR2 is EKD. In DNA, the CDR3 is TGTGCCTGGGACACCGCCGGTCGGGCCAGGGTCTGGGGGACTCGACCCCTATCGCCTAAACTCATCTTT. Its translation is CAWDTAGRARVWGTRPLSPKLIF.

Concerning this clone itself: TCRdb's entry gives the protein of a much larger clone, which mismatches this DNA's translation at residue 17, likely from a read error; the protein reported here is translated from the DNA. The chain employs TRDV1 and TRDJ1; maybe TRDD3 (5 bases). Germline values: CDR1 TSWWSYY, CDR2 QGS. The CDR3 consists of 20 residues. CDR3 coding DNA: TGTGCTCTTGGGGAACTTGAGGCCGTTGCAGGGGGTCTATACACCGATGAACTCATCTTT. Translating gives CALGELEAVAGGLYTDELIF.

This clone was detected many times. The rearrangement uses TRDV1 and TRDJ1; the D gene is possibly TRDD3 (6 bases). This CDR3 contains 20 residues. From germline, CDR1 is TSWWSYY and CDR2 QGS. V dropped 5 bases and J dropped 0 bases, with 28 bases sitting between them. The CDR3 region has the DNA TGTGCTCTTGGGAAGGTTGCCGAAACTCCTGGGGAGGCTTACACCGATAAACTCATCTTT. As protein: CALGKVAETPGEAYTDKLIF.

This clone was seen only a few times. TCRdb's protein, taken from a much larger clone, differs from this DNA's translation at residue 4, likely owing to a read error; the protein displayed comes from the DNA. This chain links TRDV1 with TRDJ1, with TRDD3 as a possible D gene (6 bases). The germline CDR1 and CDR2 sequences are TSWWSYY and QGS. There are 16 residues in the CDR3. CDR3 nucleotides: TGTGCTCTTGTGGAACCGATGGGGATGGCTACCGATAAACTCATCTTT. Protein sequence: CALVEPMGMATDKLIF.

This clone occurred a few times. The V gene is TRDV1; the J gene was not called; TRDD3 reflects the table's D call only, with no check against the DNA. Germline V gene sequence: CDR1 TSWWSYY, CDR2 QGS. This CDR3 has 16 amino acids. The CDR3 region is CALGGVEGDITDKLTF. In DNA, the CDR3 is TGTGCTCTTGGGGGCGTAGAGGGGGATATCACCGATAAACTCACCTTT.

This clone was detected only a few times. TCRdb's entry gives the protein of a much larger clone, which mismatches this DNA's translation at residue 18, likely from a read error; the protein reported here is translated from the DNA. V usage is TRDV1 and J usage is TRDJ1; 7 bases fit TRDD2. The CDR3 totals 27 residues. Losses at the gene ends were 2 bases for V and 0 bases for J; bases not matched to a gene: 39. Germline V gives CDR1 TSWWSYY, CDR2 QGS. CDR3 nucleotides: TGTGCTCTTGGGGAAGCCCGGGGAGCCGGGGGCTTTCCTACTTCCATCCTCCCTACTCAGTACACCGATAAACTCATCTTT. The encoded protein is CALGEARGAGGFPTSILPTQYTDKLIF.

There are a few counts of this clone. TCRdb assigns this DNA the protein of a much larger clone, which departs from its translation at residue 11; this likely reflects a read error, and the protein shown comes from translating the DNA. The rearrangement joins TRDV2 to TRDJ1; D gene ambiguous. No J gene is reported in TCRdb; it was inferred here by comparing the DNA with germline. Trimming removed 1 base at V and 3 bases at J, with 17 bases between. The CDR3 has 16 amino acids. Germline CDR1 GEAIGNYY, CDR2 EKD. The CDR3 reads CACDTGLPRGADKLIF. The CDR3 coding sequence is TGTGCCTGTGACACTGGCTTGCCCAGGGGCGCCGATAAACTCATCTTT.

Comments on this clone: This DNA translates differently at residue 14 from the TCRdb protein, which is that of a much larger clone; a read error is likely, and the protein shown is the DNA's own translation. The V gene is TRDV2, the J gene TRDJ2; 8 nucleotides align to TRDD3. No J gene was available from TCRdb, and it was assigned here by a germline match of the DNA. The ends lost 1 base at V and 4 bases at J; junction bases unmatched: 19. Per the germline V gene, CDR1 is GEAIGNYY and CDR2 is EKD. This CDR3 is built from 20 residues. In DNA, the CDR3 is TGTGCCTGTGACACTCTGGGGGAACTCCGCTCGGACGCTTCGACAGCACAACTCTTCTTT. Its translation: CACDTLGELRSDASTAQLFF.

For this clone: TCRdb's listed protein matches a much larger clone and diverges from this DNA's translation at residue 9, likely through a read error; the protein shown comes from the DNA. V gene TRDV2 combines with J gene TRDJ1, with a weak D call TRDD3 (6 bases). TCRdb leaves out the J gene; it was filled in here by matching the DNA to germline. Germline V lookup: CDR1 GEAIGNYY, CDR2 EKD. V lost 1 base and J 0 bases, leaving 17 bases between the germline ends. CDR3 length: 17 amino acids. CDR3 in DNA: TGTGCCTGTGACACACTGGATACTAGGGGATACACCGATAAACTCATCTTT. Translation: CACDTLDTRGYTDKLIF.

This clone was counted a few times. TCRdb shows a much larger clone's protein in place of this DNA's translation, and the two differ at residue 4, likely through a read error; the protein shown is translated from the DNA. The chain has TRDV2 and TRDJ1; TRDD3 aligns across 8 bases. This CDR3 region has 15 residues. Germline lookup yields CDR1 GEAIGNYY and CDR2 EKD. The V gene end was trimmed by 5 bases and the J gene end by 0 bases; junction bases not matched to a gene: 7. CDR3 nucleotides: TGTGCCTGTGGCCAACTGGGGGCTGACACCGATAAACTCATCTTT. Translating gives CACGQLGADTDKLIF.

About this clone itself: A far larger clone is just one base off, so this is likely a read error. Within the sample, other DNA sequences also encode this same CDR3. The chain carries TRDV2 and TRDJ2; 9 bases align to TRDD3. Matching the DNA to germline supplied the J gene, which TCRdb does not give. The CDR3 has 17 residues. Looked up from germline, CDR1 is GEAIGNYY and CDR2 is EKD. The CDR3 DNA reads as TGTGCCTGCGACACGGTGGGGGATAACGGCTTGACAGCACAACTCTTCTTT. It is translated as CACDTVGDNGLTAQLFF.

Notes on this clone: A far larger clone is off by one base, so a read error is likely. Other DNA sequences in this specimen translate into the identical CDR3. The J gene has no call, while the V gene is TRDV2; the table's D call, TRDD3, has no DNA check behind it. The CDR3 is 16 residues long. Per the germline V gene, CDR1 is GEAIGNYY and CDR2 is EKD. The CDR3 nucleotides are TGTGCCTGTGACTCCTTACTGGGGGATACAGACGATAAGCTCATCTTT. It specifies CACDSLLGDTDDKLIF.

Points on this clone: This DNA's translation and the protein TCRdb lists, from a much larger clone, do not match at residue 17, likely due to a read error; the protein shown is translated from the DNA. The J segment was not called; the V segment is TRDV2; the DNA was not used to check the table's D call, TRDD3. The length of the CDR3 is 19 residues. Germline CDR1 is GEAIGNYY and CDR2 is EKD. Written as DNA, the CDR3 is TGTGCCTGTGACTCCGTGCATGCGGGGGGATACGCGAAAGAGAATAAACCCATCTTT. Translation gives CACDSVHAGGYAKENKPIF.

As concerns this clone: The protein given by TCRdb reflects a much larger clone and differs at residue 13 from this DNA's translation, likely from a read error; the protein shown is the DNA's translation. The rearrangement links TRDV2 to TRDJ1, with 12 nucleotides matching TRDD3. V lost 0 bases, J lost 7 bases, and 11 bases stayed unmatched. This CDR3 is 17 amino acids long. Per the germline V gene, CDR1 is GEAIGNYY and CDR2 is EKD. The CDR3 DNA reads as TGTGCCTGTGACACCTCCGATCCTGGGGGATACGCCGGTAAACTCATCTTT. Translated: CACDTSDPGGYAGKLIF.

This clone was seen a few times. The TCRdb record carries a much larger clone's protein, which differs from this DNA's translation at residue 15; a read error is the likely cause, and the protein listed here is the DNA translation. The chain links TRDV2 to TRDJ2, with TRDD3 matching 11 bases. The J gene, absent from TCRdb, was called here by matching the DNA to germline. The CDR3 spans 18 residues. CDR1 is GEAIGNYY and CDR2 is EKD in the germline V gene. CDR3: CACDTVGDTGALTARLFF. As DNA, the CDR3 is TGTGCCTGTGACACAGTGGGGGATACGGGGGCTTTGACAGCACGACTCTTCTTT.

A word on this clone: This likely came from a read error, as a far larger clone is one base away. The same CDR3 arises from other DNA sequences in this sample as well. The chain couples TRDV1 to TRDJ1; 8 nucleotides match TRDD3. The germline CDR1 and CDR2 sequences are TSWWSYY and QGS. The CDR3 has 21 amino acids. The ends lost 4 bases at V and 0 bases at J; junction bases unmatched: 22. The CDR3 protein is CALGGSKPTARGWGNTDKLIF. The DNA for the CDR3 is TGTGCTCTTGGGGGATCCAAGCCCACCGCGCGGGGCTGGGGGAACACCGATAAACTCATCTTT.

Sample share makes this clone medium-sized. The chain carries TRDV2 and TRDJ3; TRDD3 might be the D (5 bases). The CDR3 spans 17 residues. From germline, CDR1 is GEAIGNYY and CDR2 EKD. With 0 bases removed from V and 9 bases from J, the gap between germline ends came to 17 bases. The CDR3 region has the DNA TGTGCCTGTGACACCGTCTCCGGGGGCCTTTTCACCCGACAGATGTTTTTC. It yields the protein CACDTVSGGLFTRQMFF.

This clone was observed a handful of times. TCRdb has a much larger clone's protein, which differs at residue 3 from the translation of this DNA, likely because of a read error; what is shown is the protein translated from the DNA. The rearrangement uses TRDV2 and TRDJ1, with TRDD3 matching 10 bases. The J gene was not available in TCRdb and was assigned here by matching the DNA to germline segments. From germline, CDR1 is GEAIGNYY and CDR2 EKD. This CDR3 region has 19 residues. The CDR3 DNA is TGTGCCCGTGACCGGGGGATAAGGAACTGGGGGATGGACACCGATAAACTCATCTTT. Translation: CARDRGIRNWGMDTDKLIF.

Regarding this clone: TCRdb lists the protein of a much larger clone for this DNA, which differs at residue 3, so this is likely a read error; the protein given here is translated from the DNA itself. The CDR3 spells CAFGDGVLWLGAHTDKLIF. CDR3 DNA: TGTGCTTTTGGGGATGGAGTCCTATGGCTGGGGGCGCACACCGATAAACTCATCTTT. The chain carries TRDV1 and TRDJ1, with 7 bases matching TRDD3. The CDR3 is 19 residues long. The germline CDR1 and CDR2 sequences are TSWWSYY and QGS.

This clone was detected many times. The chain couples TRDV1 to TRDJ1; 8 nucleotides match TRDD3. The CDR3 has 18 amino acids. V lost 4 bases, J lost 2 bases, and 15 bases stayed unmatched. The germline V gene has CDR1 TSWWSYY and CDR2 QGS. CDR3 bases: TGTGCTCTTGGGGCCCTCGCGCCTATTGGGGATACTACCGATAAACTCATCTTT. Protein sequence: CALGALAPIGDTTDKLIF.

This clone was observed a handful of times. TCRdb's entry gives the protein of a much larger clone, which mismatches this DNA's translation at residue 13, likely from a read error; the protein reported here is translated from the DNA. The V gene is TRDV2, but the J gene lacks a call; the table's D call TRDD3 went unverified against the DNA. Germline CDR1 and CDR2: GEAIGNYY and EKD. The CDR3 length is 15 residues. As DNA, the CDR3 is TGTGCCTGTGACCCTCTTCCTGGGGGGTCCGATAAACCCATCTTT. It specifies CACDPLPGGSDKPIF.

This clone was recorded at least ten times. V gene TRDV1 combines with J gene TRDJ1, with 10 bases fitting TRDD3. V gave up 3 bases and J gave up 6 bases; unmatched junction bases: 19. The CDR3 contains 19 residues. Germline V gene sequence: CDR1 TSWWSYY, CDR2 QGS. CDR3 bases: TGTGCTCTTGGGGACAGAATACGTGACTGGGGGATCCTCATAAATAAACTCATCTTT. It yields the protein CALGDRIRDWGILINKLIF.

Details on this clone: The protein in TCRdb stems from a much larger clone and differs at residue 14 from this DNA's translation, likely a read error; here the protein is translated from the DNA. The V and J genes are TRDV1 and TRDJ1; D is undetermined. TCRdb is silent on the J gene; assignment here came from matching the DNA to germline. V lost 0 bases, J lost 5 bases, and 22 bases lay in between. Per germline, CDR1 TSWWSYY and CDR2 QGS. This CDR3 contains 18 residues. The CDR3 sequence is CALGELFPIPGESDKLIF. DNA for the CDR3: TGTGCTCTTGGGGAACTTTTCCCCATTCCGGGCGAATCTGATAAACTCATCTTT.

A note on this clone: The protein that TCRdb holds for this DNA derives from a much larger clone and differs from the translated DNA at residue 16, which likely indicates a read error; the protein shown here is translated from the DNA. The chain uses TRDV1 and TRDJ1, with a tentative D call TRDD2 (8 bases). This CDR3 is 22 amino acids long. Germline values: CDR1 TSWWSYY, CDR2 QGS. Trimming left V 1 base short and J 4 bases short, with 34 bases between. CDR3 sequence reads: CALGEPDASYKTGDSWGDKLIF. In nucleotides, the CDR3 is TGTGCTCTTGGGGAACCCGACGCTTCCTACAAAACTGGGGACTCTTGGGGCGATAAACTCATCTTT.

This clone was counted a few times. The mismatch at residue 14 between this DNA's translation and the TCRdb protein of a much larger clone likely reflects a read error; the protein shown is translated from the DNA. The V gene call is TRDV2, and the J gene call is absent; whether TRDD3, the table's D call, matches the DNA was not checked. CDR1 is GEAIGNYY, CDR2 EKD, per germline. This CDR3 is 16 amino acids long. CDR3 sequence: CACDPRTGGDTDKHIF. The CDR3 region has the DNA TGTGCCTGTGACCCACGTACTGGGGGGGACACCGATAAACACATCTTT.

This clone has a handful of counts. TCRdb shows a much larger clone's protein in place of this DNA's translation, and the two differ at residue 8, likely through a read error; the protein shown is translated from the DNA. This chain uses TRDV1 with TRDJ1; D may be TRDD2 (5 bases). The J gene, left out of TCRdb, was set here by checking the DNA against germline. There are 18 residues in the CDR3. V lost 2 bases and J 0 bases, leaving 19 bases between the germline ends. Germline-derived CDR1 and CDR2 are TSWWSYY and QGS. The CDR3 loop is CALGECFRERSYTDKLIF. The DNA for the CDR3 is TGTGCTCTTGGGGAATGCTTCCGGGAGCGAAGCTACACCGATAAACTCATCTTT.